The 27 T cell receptor beta chains below were found in one sample sequenced in a study of tissue T cells after allogeneic stem cell transplantation. Stated time point: mouse harvest day 14 after allogeneic transplant. Each mouse received 10^7 T-cell-depleted marrow cells plus 10^6 splenic CD5+ T cells by tail vein. Generated by immunoSEQ multiplex PCR, the TCRdb table keeps only in-frame clones and is missing some. Among roughly 8,200 clones listed, around 35% were seen once. Sequenced input: skin. The receptors here all came from a female BALB/c mouse given C57BL/6 T cells with graft-versus-host disease after an allogeneic hematopoietic cell transplant.

By share of the sample, this clone is medium-sized. Each gene name is a mouse one. The read ends 1 residue shy of where the CDR3 ends; the end is completed using the germline J gene. V gene TRBV26 combines with J gene TRBJ1-1; D is unclear. Trimming pared 1 base from V and 0 bases from J, leaving 3 bases between. Germline CDR1 is KGHPV and CDR2 is FQNQEV (reference sequence). The CDR3 is 13 residues long. The CDR3 protein is CASSLYANTEVFF. The part of the CDR3 DNA that was read is TGTGCCAGCAGTCTGTACGCAAACACAGAAGTCTTC. Combining the CDR3 with reference TRBV26 and TRBJ1-1 gives the whole variable domain NSKVIQTPRYLVKGQGQKAKMRCIPEKGHPVVFWYQQNKNNEFKFLINFQNQEVLQQIDMTEKRFSAECPSNSPCSLEIQSSEAGDSALYLCASSLYANTEVFFGKGTRLTVV.

By sample share, this clone is medium-sized. Mouse names are used for the genes. The read ends 1 residue early relative to the CDR3; the germline J gene fills the gap. The V call is TRBV26, the J call TRBJ2-1, with 7 bases identical to TRBD2. The CDR3 is made up of 13 amino acids. V shed 4 bases, J shed 4 bases, and the junction held 1 base outside the gene matches. Per germline, CDR1 KGHPV and CDR2 FQNQEV (reference sequence). CDR3 DNA (partial): TGTGCCAGCAGTCCGACTGGGTATGCTGAGCAGTTC. Translation: CASSPTGYAEQF. The CDR3 as a whole reads CASSPTGYAEQFF.

Concerning this clone: Gene names are mouse gene names. Sequencing ends 1 residue short of the CDR3 end; the germline J gene provides the rest. V gene TRBV13-3 combines with J gene TRBJ2-5; D gene uncertain. The V end was cut by 0 bases, the J end by 11 bases, with 13 bases between. There are 13 residues in the CDR3. CDR1 NNHDY and CDR2 SYVADS come from the germline V gene. CDR3 DNA (partial): TGTGCCAGCAGTGATGGCAGCGGGGTTGACCAGTAC. Amino acid sequence: CASSDGSGVDQY. The CDR3 in full is CASSDGSGVDQYF.

A remark on this clone: Germline and genes here are mouse. The DNA ends 1 residue before the CDR3 does, and the rest of the CDR3 is filled in from the germline J gene. This chain joins TRBV19 and TRBJ1-4; D is perhaps TRBD1 (5 bases). V was clipped by 5 bases and J by 4 bases, with 6 bases between them. The V gene's germline CDR1 is FNHDT and CDR2 SITEND (reference sequence). The CDR3 covers 12 residues. The sequenced part of the CDR3 DNA is TGTGCCAGCAGGGACAACAACGAAAGATTATTT. Translating gives CASRDNNERLF. The CDR3 as a whole reads CASRDNNERLFF.

This clone was recorded a few times. Mouse gene names and germline throughout. Read sequence stops 1 residue before the CDR3 end, and the germline J gene provides the missing end. The J gene is TRBJ1-2, the V gene TRBV26; 9 nucleotides align to TRBD1. The CDR3 runs to 14 residues. Germline V gene data show CDR1 as KGHPV and CDR2 as FQNQEV (reference sequence). Trimming removed 4 bases from V and 6 bases from J; junction bases left unmatched: 6. The CDR3 spells CASSPGTGMPDYTF. CDR3 DNA (partial): TGTGCCAGCAGTCCCGGGACAGGGATGCCCGACTACACC. Full variable domain (remainder filled in from reference TRBV26 and TRBJ1-2): NSKVIQTPRYLVKGQGQKAKMRCIPEKGHPVVFWYQQNKNNEFKFLINFQNQEVLQQIDMTEKRFSAECPSNSPCSLEIQSSEAGDSALYLCASSPGTGMPDYTFGSGTRLLVI.

This clone was counted a few times. Gene names are the mouse ones. The read ends 1 residue before the CDR3 terminus; that terminus is restored from the germline J gene. V gene TRBV13-2 combines with J gene TRBJ2-7, with 10 bases identical to TRBD2. This CDR3 spans 15 amino acids. The V gene end was trimmed by 0 bases and the J gene end by 7 bases; junction bases not matched to a gene: 7. Germline loops: CDR1 NNHNN, CDR2 SYGAGS (reference sequence). The covered CDR3 bases are TGTGCCAGCGGTGATGCGCCTGGGGGGGCGAGGGAACAGTAC. Translating it yields CASGDAPGGAREQY. The entire CDR3 is CASGDAPGGAREQYF.

In regard to this clone: Genes and germline come from the mouse. The DNA ends 1 residue before the CDR3 does, and the rest of the CDR3 is filled in from the germline J gene. V and J are TRBV23 and TRBJ2-4; no DNA check was done on the table's D call, TRBD2. Germline-derived CDR1 and CDR2 are KGHTA and FQNQQP. The CDR3 runs 15 residues. The CDR3 spells CSSSQSTGSQNTLYF. CDR3 DNA, as far as it was read: TGCTCCAGCAGTCAATCCACTGGAAGTCAAAACACCTTGTAC.

With respect to this clone: Gene labels here are mouse ones. The missing CDR3 end, 1 residue past where the read stops, is filled in from the germline J gene. V and J are TRBV13-3 and TRBJ2-7; 7 nucleotides agree with TRBD1. This CDR3 has 13 amino acids. Germline V gene data show CDR1 as NNHDY and CDR2 as SYVADS. J lost 4 bases, V lost 4 bases, and 5 bases had no gene match. Incomplete CDR3 DNA: TGTGCCAGCAGTCTGGACAGGCGGTATGAACAGTAC. Protein product: CASSLDRRYEQY. The complete CDR3 protein is CASSLDRRYEQYF.

As concerns this clone: Any gene name here is a mouse gene name. The CDR3 extends 1 residue past the end of the read, so its final part is completed from the germline J gene. The chain joins TRBV13-1 to TRBJ2-5; D possibly uses TRBD1 or TRBD2 (6 bases each). The CDR3 spans 15 residues. V lost 3 bases and J lost 6, with 17 bases in between. CDR1 and CDR2 from the germline V gene are NSHNY and SYGAGN. The covered CDR3 bases are TGTGCCAGCAGTGTCGGCAGGGGAGGGGGGGACACCCAGTAC. Its protein is CASSVGRGGGDTQY. The whole CDR3 sequence is CASSVGRGGGDTQYF.

In regard to this clone: Gene names and germline refer to mouse. The read finishes 1 residue shy of the CDR3 end, and the germline J gene is used to complete it. The chain uses TRBV23 and TRBJ2-2; TRBD1, the table's D call, lacks a check against the DNA. CDR3 length: 15 residues. CDR1 KGHTA and CDR2 FQNQQP come from the germline V gene. CDR3 bases read: TGCTCCAGCAGCCTACAGGGCCCAAACACCGGGCAGCTCTAC. Its translation: CSSSLQGPNTGQLY. The entire CDR3 reads CSSSLQGPNTGQLYF.

About this clone itself: Gene names and germline refer to mouse. The sequence runs out 1 residue before the end of the CDR3; the remainder is reconstructed from the germline J gene. This chain uses TRBV12-1 with TRBJ2-5, with TRBD2 matching 14 bases. CDR3 size: 15 residues. The V gene end was trimmed by 3 bases and the J gene end by 6 bases; junction bases not matched to a gene: 4. Germline V gene data show CDR1 as SGHSN and CDR2 as HYEKVE. The part of the CDR3 DNA that was read is TGTGCCAGCTCTTTCGGGACTGGGGGGGCGGACACCCAGTAC. This translates into CASSFGTGGADTQY. The full CDR3 sequence reads CASSFGTGGADTQYF.

This clone is judged medium-sized (0.01 to 0.1%). Gene names and germline refer to mouse. The CDR3 region is CASSRGQGANERLFF. CDR3 DNA, as far as it was read: TGTGCCAGCAGTCGAGGACAGGGGGCCAACGAAAGATTATTT. The rearrangement joins TRBV26 to TRBJ1-4; 10 positions agree with TRBD1. The read ends 1 residue early relative to the CDR3; the germline J gene fills the gap. The germline CDR1 and CDR2 sequences are KGHPV and FQNQEV (reference sequence). The CDR3 has 15 residues. With 4 bases clipped from V and 3 bases from J, the junction kept 2 bases outside the gene matches.

With respect to this clone: Gene names and germline refer to mouse. The read ends 1 residue early relative to the CDR3; the germline J gene fills the gap. J is TRBJ2-7 and V is TRBV1, with D possibly matching TRBD2 (7 bases). CDR1 NSQYPW and CDR2 LRSPGD come from the germline V gene (reference sequence). This CDR3 contains 12 residues. V shed 4 bases and J shed 6 bases, with 10 bases lying between them. The CDR3 region is CTCSGGAREQYF. The DNA read from the CDR3 is TGCACCTGCAGTGGGGGGGCGCGTGAACAGTAC.

This clone has more than one count but fewer than ten. Gene labels here are mouse ones. Here the CDR3 reads CASSPPGHNERLFF. The sequenced CDR3 bases are TGTGCCAGCAGCCCGCCCGGACACAACGAAAGATTATTT. The rearrangement uses TRBV2 and TRBJ1-4; TRBD1 might be the D (5 bases). The sequence runs out 1 residue before the end of the CDR3; the remainder is reconstructed from the germline J gene. This CDR3 spans 14 amino acids. The V gene lost 4 bases and the J gene lost 4 bases, with 10 bases spanning the gap. From germline, CDR1 is LGHNA and CDR2 YSYQKL. Variable domain in full (rest from reference TRBV2 and TRBJ1-4): DPKIIQKPKYLVAVTGSEKILICEQYLGHNAMYWYRQSAKKPLEFMFSYSYQKLMDNQTASSRFQPQSSKKNHLDLQITALKPDDSATYFCASSPPGHNERLFFGHGTKLSVL.

Concerning this clone: The genes are named according to mouse. Sequencing ends 1 residue short of the CDR3 end; the germline J gene provides the rest. The chain uses TRBV3 and TRBJ1-3; TRBD1 agrees at 7 bases. Trimming took 3 bases from V and 3 from J; bases not matched to a gene: 2. Germline CDR1 is SNHLY and CDR2 is FYNGKV (reference sequence). The CDR3 sequence is 14 residues long. CDR3 loop: CASSFDRVGNTLYF. CDR3 DNA, as far as it was read: TGTGCCAGCAGCTTTGACAGGGTTGGAAATACGCTCTAT.

This clone was found a few times. Gene names refer to mouse genes. The read comes to an end 1 residue before the CDR3 does, leaving the germline J gene to fill in the end. V gene TRBV23 combines with J gene TRBJ1-1. CDR1 KGHTA and CDR2 FQNQQP come from the germline V gene. There are 14 residues in the CDR3. The CDR3 reads CSSSPGTANTEVFF. The DNA read from the CDR3 is TGCTCCAGCAGTCCCGGGACCGCAAACACAGAAGTCTTC.

This clone was seen more than once but under ten times. Genes and germline come from the mouse. The CDR3 DNA, read in part, is TGTGCCAGCAGCCCACTGGGGGTTCAAGACACCCAGTAC. Protein sequence: CASSPLGVQDTQY. The whole CDR3 sequence reads CASSPLGVQDTQYF. V and J are TRBV3 and TRBJ2-5; TRBD2 matches 8 bases. From the germline J gene comes the end of the CDR3, since the read stops 1 residue before it. With 5 bases clipped from V and 3 bases from J, the junction kept 4 bases outside the gene matches. This CDR3 spans 14 amino acids. Germline CDR1 and CDR2: SNHLY and FYNGKV (reference sequence).

This clone was picked up a small number of times. Gene names denote mouse genes. The read terminates 1 residue before the CDR3 end, so the remaining end is supplied by the germline J gene. V and J are TRBV13-2 and TRBJ2-4; D is possibly TRBD1 (6 bases). The CDR3 totals 13 residues. Trimming left V 5 bases short and J 0 bases short, with 7 bases between. Germline CDR1 is NNHNN and CDR2 is SYGAGS (reference sequence). This CDR3 is CASGGQSQNTLYF. The sequenced CDR3 bases are TGTGCCAGCGGGGGACAAAGTCAAAACACCTTGTAC.

On this clone itself: Gene names denote mouse genes. The read ends 1 residue early relative to the CDR3; the germline J gene fills the gap. This chain connects TRBV13-3 to TRBJ2-7, with 7 positions matching TRBD2. The CDR3 is 12 residues long. Germline values: CDR1 NNHDY, CDR2 SYVADS. The trim removed 3 bases at V and 7 bases at J, leaving 4 bases unmatched. The part of the CDR3 DNA that was read is TGTGCCAGCAGTGTCAACTGGGGAGAACAGTAC. This encodes CASSVNWGEQY. The full CDR3 is CASSVNWGEQYF.

In this sample, this clone is medium-sized (0.01 to 0.1%). Genes here carry mouse names. Other DNA sequences in the same sample also yield this CDR3. The CDR3 sequence is CASSLRSSYEQYF. Incomplete CDR3 DNA: TGTGCCAGCAGTCTGAGGTCCTCCTATGAACAGTAC. The chain joins TRBV26 to TRBJ2-7; D is uncertain. The read comes to an end 1 residue before the CDR3 does, leaving the germline J gene to fill in the end. V was clipped by 2 bases and J by 0 bases, with 5 bases between them. The germline CDR1 and CDR2 sequences are KGHPV and FQNQEV (reference sequence). This CDR3 region has 13 residues.

Of note for this clone: Gene names and germline refer to mouse. The read ends 1 residue early relative to the CDR3; the germline J gene fills the gap. The chain joins TRBV29 to TRBJ2-7; TRBD1 matches 8 bases. This CDR3 is 13 amino acids long. Germline V gene data show CDR1 as MSHET and CDR2 as SYDVDS. Trimming cost V 6 bases and J 7 bases; bases outside gene matches: 8. CDR3 loop: CASSSGTGGEQYF. Incomplete CDR3 DNA: TGTGCTAGCAGCTCCGGGACAGGCGGGGAACAGTAC.

In its sample, this clone is medium-sized. The genes are named according to mouse. The CDR3 sequence is CASSLGTGVYEQYF. The CDR3 bases that were read are TGTGCCAGCAGTCTAGGGACTGGGGTTTATGAACAGTAC. The rearrangement links TRBV26 to TRBJ2-7, with 10 bases fitting TRBD2. The CDR3 end is not reached by the read, which stops 1 residue before it; the germline J gene fills it in. From germline, CDR1 is KGHPV and CDR2 FQNQEV (reference sequence). J was trimmed by 4 bases and V by 3 bases; bases with no gene match: 3. This CDR3 has 14 amino acids.

A remark on this clone: Gene names are mouse gene names. The CDR3 end lies 1 residue beyond the end of the read and is filled in from the germline J gene. The chain has TRBV26 and TRBJ2-7, with 8 bases that match TRBD2. Germline lookup yields CDR1 KGHPV and CDR2 FQNQEV (reference sequence). With 3 bases clipped from V and 0 bases from J, the junction kept 4 bases outside the gene matches. The CDR3 consists of 15 residues. The CDR3 here is CASSLPDWASYEQYF. The sequenced CDR3 bases are TGTGCCAGCAGTCTTCCGGACTGGGCCTCCTATGAACAGTAC.

Notes on this clone: Mouse gene names apply. Coverage ceases 1 residue before the CDR3 finishes, and the germline J gene fills in the end. This sequence joins TRBV15 and TRBJ2-7; 8 bases align to TRBD2. Germline V CDR1 and CDR2: SGHND, FRSKSL. The CDR3 is 14 residues long. J was trimmed by 8 bases and V by 1 base; bases with no gene match: 7. CDR3: CASSLVGGAAQQYF. The CDR3 bases that were read are TGTGCCAGCAGTTTAGTGGGGGGGGCGGCCCAACAGTAC.

Concerning this clone: A read error may be the cause here, since a much bigger clone is one base away. These gene names are mouse names. The read terminates 1 residue before the CDR3 end, so the remaining end is supplied by the germline J gene. The genes are TRBV23 and TRBJ2-7; TRBD2 is the table's D call, not checked against the DNA. Germline values: CDR1 KGHTA, CDR2 FQNQQP. The CDR3 extends over 15 amino acids. CDR3 sequence: CSSSLQLGGRFEQYF. The covered CDR3 bases are TGCTCCAGCAGTCTCCAACTGGGGGGTCGGTTTGAACAGTAC.

Details on this clone: Germline and genes here are mouse. The read halts 1 residue ahead of the CDR3 end, with the missing end drawn from the germline J gene. The chain couples TRBV3 to TRBJ1-5, with 8 bases matching TRBD1. The V and J ends lost 5 bases and 3 bases, in that order; junction bases with no gene match: 3. The germline gives CDR1 SNHLY, CDR2 FYNGKV (reference sequence). This CDR3 region has 14 residues. The CDR3 DNA, read in part, is TGTGCCAGCAGCAGGGACAGGTCCAACCAGGCTCCGCTT. Its translation: CASSRDRSNQAPL. Given in full, the CDR3 is CASSRDRSNQAPLF.

With respect to this clone: Gene names and germline match the mouse. The read comes to an end 1 residue before the CDR3 does, leaving the germline J gene to fill in the end. The genes are TRBV19 and TRBJ1-1; possibly TRBD1 for D (5 bases). CDR1 FNHDT and CDR2 SITEND come from the germline V gene (reference sequence). There are 14 residues in the CDR3. Trimming took 3 bases from V and 4 from J, leaving 13 bases between them. The part of the CDR3 DNA that was read is TGTGCCAGCAGTACCGGGACCGGGGGCACAGAAGTCTTC. As protein: CASSTGTGGTEVF. The complete CDR3 sequence is CASSTGTGGTEVFF.